Listed here are 27 T cell receptor beta chains from one sample, sequenced in a study of CD8 T cells in ankylosing spondylitis. General observations from the study: Characteristic, it appeared, of ankylosing spondylitis blood was a TCR beta motif of several highly homologous variants.

MiXCR, run by TCRdb on the 5' RACE reads, gives a single entry per CDR3 protein. The sample lists roughly 370,000 distinct CDR3 sequences, 20% to 25% occurring once. These TCRs are of unknown antigen specificity. Sequenced: blood, either unsorted or a sorted T cell fraction (not recorded which). The receptors shown here come from a male donor with ankylosing spondylitis.

This clonotype was counted between two and nine times. This sequence joins TRBV18 and TRBJ1-5, with D possibly matching TRBD1 (5 bases). This CDR3 spans 14 amino acids. Germline V CDR1 and CDR2: KGHSH, LQKENI. The V end lost 3 bases, the J end lost 6 bases, and 12 bases lay between the germline ends. The CDR3 coding sequence is TGTGCCAGCTCACCGGGGCTCGGAGGTCAGCCCCAGCATTTT. Its protein is CASSPGLGGQPQHF.

The chain joins TRBV5-1 to TRBJ2-3; D gene uncertain. From germline, CDR1 is SGHRS and CDR2 YFSETQ. There are 15 residues in the CDR3. Trimming took 0 bases from V and 1 from J, leaving 9 bases between them. Here the CDR3 reads CASSLDLTRTDTQYF. Written as DNA, the CDR3 is TGCGCCAGCAGCTTGGATCTCACTCGCACAGATACGCAGTATTTT.

The chain couples TRBV3-1 to TRBJ1-1, with unresolved D. The CDR3 has 13 residues. Germline V gene data show CDR1 as LGHDT and CDR2 as YNNKEL (reference sequence). The ends were cut back, 6 bases at V and 5 bases at J, with 13 bases in the middle. The CDR3 coding sequence is TGTGCCAGCAGACCCGGAGAGGAGACTGAAGCTTTCTTT. Protein: CASRPGEETEAFF. Based on the CDR3 plus reference TRBV3-1 and TRBJ1-1, the full variable domain is DTAVSQTPKYLVTQMGNDKSIKCEQNLGHDTMYWYKQDSKKFLKIMFSYNNKELIINETVPNRFSPKSPDKAHLNLHINSLELGDSAVYFCASRPGEETEAFFGQGTRLTVV.

The chain recombines TRBV2 with TRBJ2-2; tentatively, D is TRBD2 (5 bases). The ends were cut back, 7 bases at V and 0 bases at J, with 9 bases in the middle. Looked up from germline, CDR1 is SNHLY and CDR2 is FYNNEI. The CDR3 runs to 14 residues. Here the CDR3 DNA reads TGTGCCAGCACTGAGGGAGCGAACACCGGGGAGCTGTTTTTT. As protein: CASTEGANTGELFF. The full variable domain, its missing parts supplied by reference TRBV2 and TRBJ2-2, is EPEVTQTPSHQVTQMGQEVILRCVPISNHLYFYWYRQILGQKVEFLVSFYNNEISEKSEIFDDQFSVERPDGSNFTLKIRSTKLEDSAMYFCASTEGANTGELFFGEGSRLTVL.

CDR3 sequence: CAISESWERKNIQYF. The CDR3, as DNA: TGTGCCATCAGTGAGTCGTGGGAGAGGAAAAACATTCAGTACTTC. The gene calls are TRBV10-3 and TRBJ2-4; perhaps TRBD2 as D (5 bases). V shed 0 bases and J shed 4 bases, with 10 bases lying between them. The germline V gene has CDR1 ENHRY and CDR2 SYGVKD. The CDR3 extends over 15 amino acids.

The rearrangement links TRBV20-1 to TRBJ1-2, with D maybe TRBD1 (5 bases). Germline CDR1 reads DFQATT; CDR2 reads SNEGSKA (reference sequence). Trimming took 1 base from V and 2 from J, leaving 11 bases between them. This CDR3 region has 14 residues. This CDR3 reads CSARGGAINYGYTF. In DNA form, the CDR3 reads TGCAGTGCTAGAGGGGGCGCGATAAACTATGGCTACACCTTC.

This clonotype was found many times. The chain links TRBV27 to TRBJ2-3, with no clear D. Trimming left V 8 bases short and J 0 bases short, with 18 bases between. Germline-derived CDR1 and CDR2 are MNHEY and SMNVEV (reference sequence). This CDR3 region has 16 residues. The CDR3 protein is CASGDLAQTSTDTQYF. The CDR3 DNA reads TGTGCCAGCGGAGACCTGGCACAGACTAGCACAGATACGCAGTATTTT.

The chain links TRBV7-2 to TRBJ2-5, with 14 nucleotides matching TRBD2. Germline CDR1 SGHTA, CDR2 FQGNSA. V was clipped by 5 bases and J by 4 bases; unmatched bases: 9. The CDR3 extends over 17 amino acids. CDR3 DNA: TGTGCCAGCAGCCTAGGGACTAGCGGGAGTGGGCGAGAGACCCAGTACTTC. Translation gives CASSLGTSGSGRETQYF. Combining the CDR3 with reference TRBV7-2 and TRBJ2-5 gives the whole variable domain GAGVSQSPSNKVTEKGKDVELRCDPISGHTALYWYRQSLGQGLEFLIYFQGNSAPDKSGLPSDRFSAERTGGSVSTLTIQRTQQEDSAVYLCASSLGTSGSGRETQYFGPGTRLLVL.

This clonotype was picked up a small number of times. The chain uses TRBV6-1 and TRBJ2-7, with 9 bases lining up with TRBD1. The ends lost 7 bases at V and 5 bases at J; junction bases unmatched: 6. This CDR3 has 13 residues. Germline CDR1 reads MNHNS; CDR2 reads SASEGT. Written as DNA, the CDR3 is TGTGCCAGCATGACAGGGGGGACTCACGAGCAGTACTTC. Its translation is CASMTGGTHEQYF.

This clonotype has more than one count but fewer than ten. The rearrangement links TRBV29-1 to TRBJ1-1, with 7 bases aligning to TRBD1. Trimming cost V 6 bases and J 8 bases; bases outside gene matches: 6. The length of the CDR3 is 11 residues. Germline CDR1 reads SQVTM; CDR2 reads ANQGSEA. Written as DNA, the CDR3 is TGCAGCGTCGCCGAGGACAGGGAAGCTTTCTTT. Its protein is CSVAEDREAFF.

V is TRBV20-1 and J is TRBJ2-5, with TRBD2 matching 11 bases. The J segment lost 2 bases and the V segment lost 5 bases, leaving 7 bases of the junction unmatched. Germline V gives CDR1 DFQATT, CDR2 SNEGSKA (reference sequence). CDR3 length equals 15 residues. In nucleotides, the CDR3 is TGCAGTGCTCCCGGGACTAGCGGTCTACAAGAGACCCAGTACTTC. Encoded protein: CSAPGTSGLQETQYF.

In its sample, this clonotype was seen a few times. The chain links TRBV24-1 to TRBJ2-2, with D perhaps given as TRBD1 or TRBD2 (6 bases each). This CDR3 region has 14 residues. Germline CDR1 and CDR2: KGHDR and SFDVKD. V was cut by 3 bases and J by 5 bases, with 9 bases left in between. Written as DNA, the CDR3 is TGTGCCACCAGTGATCGGGGGCCAACCGGGGAGCTGTTTTTT. This codes for CATSDRGPTGELFF.

This clonotype was counted a few times. The V call is TRBV3-1, the J call TRBJ1-2; D is unresolved. This CDR3 is 12 amino acids long. Germline CDR1 is LGHDT and CDR2 is YNNKEL (reference sequence). V gave up 2 bases and J gave up 5 bases, with 6 bases separating them. For the CDR3, the DNA is TGTGCCAGCAGCCAACGGGAATATGGCTACACCTTC. It is translated as CASSQREYGYTF.

This clonotype occurred a few times. The chain links TRBV29-1 to TRBJ2-1, with 9 bases identical to TRBD1. Germline CDR1 reads SQVTM; CDR2 reads ANQGSEA. The CDR3 sequence is 15 residues long. V lost 6 bases, J lost 3 bases, and 9 bases stayed unmatched. CDR3 coding DNA: TGCAGCGTAAAAACAGGGGGCACGTTCTACAATGAGCAGTTCTTC. It translates to CSVKTGGTFYNEQFF.

This clonotype was counted only a few times. This chain connects TRBV6-2 or TRBV6-3 to TRBJ1-1, with D perhaps matching TRBD1 (5 bases). This CDR3 spans 17 amino acids. Per germline, CDR1 MNHEY and CDR2 SVGEGT. V lost 0 bases, J lost 0 bases, and 14 bases lay in between. In nucleotides, the CDR3 is TGTGCCAGCAGTTACTCCTCGGCAGGGAGAATGAACACTGAAGCTTTCTTT. Its protein product is CASSYSSAGRMNTEAFF.

This chain links TRBV11-3 with TRBJ2-1; possibly TRBD2 for D (6 bases). The germline V and J ends were trimmed by 1 base and 7 bases, with 11 bases remaining between them. This CDR3 is 14 amino acids long. Germline V CDR1 and CDR2: SGHNT, YENEEA. The CDR3 is CASSLGRARNEQFF. In nucleotides, the CDR3 is TGTGCCAGCAGCTTAGGGAGGGCCCGAAATGAGCAGTTCTTC.

The CDR3 is CASSYRVGEQFF. Written as DNA, the CDR3 is TGTGCCAGCAGTTACAGGGTGGGTGAGCAGTTCTTC. The genes are TRBV6-5 and TRBJ2-1; D unresolved. Germline V gene data show CDR1 as MNHEY and CDR2 as SVGAGI. V was trimmed by 2 bases and J by 9 bases, leaving 8 bases between them. The CDR3 has 12 amino acids.

The rearrangement joins TRBV7-2 to TRBJ2-3; D is ambiguous. This CDR3 has 15 amino acids. V was pared by 0 bases and J by 6 bases, with 13 bases between. In germline, CDR1 is SGHTA, CDR2 FQGNSA. CDR3 residues: CASSLALPPLDTQYF. The CDR3 DNA reads as TGTGCCAGCAGCTTAGCTCTCCCTCCCCTGGATACGCAGTATTTT.

This clonotype was seen a few times. The chain links TRBV5-1 to TRBJ2-7; 7 bases are a match to TRBD1. Losses at the gene ends were 2 bases for V and 0 bases for J; bases not matched to a gene: 2. Per germline, CDR1 SGHRS and CDR2 YFSETQ. The CDR3 length is 14 residues. Written as DNA, the CDR3 is TGCGCCAGCAGCTTCGGGACAGTCTCCTACGAGCAGTACTTC. As protein: CASSFGTVSYEQYF.

This clonotype was recorded many times. The chain joins TRBV9 to TRBJ2-7; 11 nucleotides agree with TRBD2. The CDR3 is made up of 15 amino acids. The germline gives CDR1 SGDLS, CDR2 YYNGEE. Trimming took 0 bases from V and 4 from J; bases not matched to a gene: 3. The CDR3 DNA follows: TGTGCCAGCAGCGTAGAGCCTAGCGGGAGGTACGAGCAGTACTTC. Its protein is CASSVEPSGRYEQYF.

Details on this clonotype: The junction departs from germline at one end; a sequencing error may be responsible. V is TRBV20-1 and J is TRBJ2-7; possibly TRBD2 for D (6 bases). CDR3 length: 14 amino acids. The germline CDR1 and CDR2 sequences are DFQATT and SNEGSKA (reference sequence). This chain's CDR3 is CSARYGRSSSEQYF. As DNA, the CDR3 is TGCAGTGCTAGATACGGGAGAAGCTCCTCCGAGCAGTACTTC.

The sample holds a few counts of this clonotype. This chain joins TRBV28 and TRBJ2-7; possible D gene TRBD1, 6 bases. Germline CDR1 is MDHEN and CDR2 is SYDVKM. Trimming pared 7 bases from V and 7 bases from J, leaving 14 bases between. There are 12 residues in the CDR3. As DNA, the CDR3 is TGTGCCAGCACTACAGGGTTCGAGGAGCAGTACTTC. Translation gives CASTTGFEEQYF. The whole variable domain, filled in from reference TRBV28 and TRBJ2-7, reads DVKVTQSSRYLVKRTGEKVFLECVQDMDHENMFWYRQDPGLGLRLIYFSYDVKMKEKGDIPEGYSVSREKKERFSLILESASTNQTSMYLCASTTGFEEQYFGPGTRLTVT.

V and J are TRBV15 and TRBJ2-1; TRBD2 aligns across 10 bases. The CDR3 is made up of 16 amino acids. Germline V CDR1 and CDR2: LNHNV, YYDKDF (reference sequence). J was trimmed by 12 bases and V by 0 bases; bases with no gene match: 11. The CDR3 region is CATSRDSASGSRWQFF. The CDR3 DNA reads as TGTGCCACCAGCAGAGATTCGGCTAGCGGGAGTAGATGGCAGTTCTTC.

There are many counts of this clonotype. The chain joins TRBV28 to TRBJ2-3, with unresolved D. The CDR3 sequence is 14 residues long. Trimming took off 10 bases at V and 0 bases at J, with 14 bases between the two ends. The germline CDR1 and CDR2 sequences are MDHEN and SYDVKM. CDR3 amino acids: CAIAQAPSTDTQYF. The CDR3 nucleotides are TGTGCCATCGCCCAGGCTCCTAGCACAGATACGCAGTATTTT.

This clonotype was found many times. The chain joins TRBV7-6 to TRBJ2-5; the D gene is possibly TRBD2 (5 bases). V was trimmed by 1 base and J by 4 bases, leaving 13 bases between them. Per the germline V gene, CDR1 is SGHVS and CDR2 is FNYEAQ. This CDR3 region has 15 residues. Here the CDR3 reads CASSLGLRGSETQYF. CDR3 DNA sequence: TGTGCCAGCAGCTTAGGATTACGGGGATCAGAGACCCAGTACTTC.

The sample holds many counts of this clonotype. The J gene is TRBJ1-5, the V gene TRBV3-1; D not certain. The CDR3 is made up of 14 amino acids. With 1 base removed from V and 6 bases from J, the gap between germline ends came to 10 bases. Germline lookup yields CDR1 LGHDT and CDR2 YNNKEL (reference sequence). CDR3 protein: CASSQAGAAQPQHF. CDR3 DNA: TGTGCCAGCAGCCAAGCCGGTGCTGCTCAGCCCCAGCATTTT. The variable domain in full, completed from reference TRBV3-1 and TRBJ1-5, reads DTAVSQTPKYLVTQMGNDKSIKCEQNLGHDTMYWYKQDSKKFLKIMFSYNNKELIINETVPNRFSPKSPDKAHLNLHINSLELGDSAVYFCASSQAGAAQPQHFGDGTRLSIL.

This sequence joins TRBV6-2 or TRBV6-3 and TRBJ2-5; D is possibly TRBD1 or TRBD2 (6 bases each). Germline-derived CDR1 and CDR2 are MNHEY and SVGEGT. Trimming shortened V by 11 bases and J by 3 bases, and 19 bases separated the two germline ends. The CDR3 spans 14 residues. This CDR3 is CAATRGGPKETQYF. CDR3 nucleotide sequence: TGTGCCGCCACCAGGGGAGGCCCTAAAGAGACCCAGTACTTC.